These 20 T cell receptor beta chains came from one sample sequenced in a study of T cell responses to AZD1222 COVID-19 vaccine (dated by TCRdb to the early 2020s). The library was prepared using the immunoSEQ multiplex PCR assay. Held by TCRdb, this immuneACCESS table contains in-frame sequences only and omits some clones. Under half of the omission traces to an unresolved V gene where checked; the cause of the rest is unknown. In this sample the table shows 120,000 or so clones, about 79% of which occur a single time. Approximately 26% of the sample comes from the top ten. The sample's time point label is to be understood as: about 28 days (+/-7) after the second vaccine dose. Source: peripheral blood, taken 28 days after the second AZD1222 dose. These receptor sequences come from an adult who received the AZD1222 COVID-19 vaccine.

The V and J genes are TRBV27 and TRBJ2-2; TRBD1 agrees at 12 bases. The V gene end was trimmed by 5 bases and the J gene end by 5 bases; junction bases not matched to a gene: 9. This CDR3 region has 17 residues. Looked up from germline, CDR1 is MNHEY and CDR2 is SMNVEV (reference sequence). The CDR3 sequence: CASSTTGTGGRTGELFF. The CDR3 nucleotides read TGTGCCAGCAGTACAACCGGGACAGGGGGCCGTACCGGGGAGCTGTTTTTT.

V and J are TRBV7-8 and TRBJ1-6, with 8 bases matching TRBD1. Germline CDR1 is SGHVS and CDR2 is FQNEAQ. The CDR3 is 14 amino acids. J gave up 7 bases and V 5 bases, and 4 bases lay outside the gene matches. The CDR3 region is CASSADRVNSPLHF. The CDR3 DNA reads TGTGCCAGCAGCGCGGACAGGGTGAATTCACCCCTCCACTTT.

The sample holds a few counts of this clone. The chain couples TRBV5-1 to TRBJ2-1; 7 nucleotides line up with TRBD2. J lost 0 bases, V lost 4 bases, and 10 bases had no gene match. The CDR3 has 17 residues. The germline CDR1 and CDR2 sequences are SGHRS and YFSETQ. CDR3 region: CASSREASGSSYNEQFF. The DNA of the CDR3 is TGCGCCAGCAGCCGGGAGGCTAGCGGTAGCTCCTACAATGAGCAGTTCTTC.

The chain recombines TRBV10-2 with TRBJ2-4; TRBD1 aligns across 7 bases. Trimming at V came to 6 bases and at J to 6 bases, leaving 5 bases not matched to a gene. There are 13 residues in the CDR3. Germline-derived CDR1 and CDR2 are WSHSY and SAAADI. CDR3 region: CASRPGTVNIQYF. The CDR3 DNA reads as TGCGCCAGCAGGCCCGGGACAGTAAACATTCAGTACTTC.

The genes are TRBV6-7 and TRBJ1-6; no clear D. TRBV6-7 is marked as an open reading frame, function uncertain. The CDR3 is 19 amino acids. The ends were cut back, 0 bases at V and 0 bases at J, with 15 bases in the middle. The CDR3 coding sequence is TGTGCCAGCAGTTACTCTTCGAGGACCCGATGCTCCTATAATTCACCCCTCCACTTT. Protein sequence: CASSYSSRTRCSYNSPLHF.

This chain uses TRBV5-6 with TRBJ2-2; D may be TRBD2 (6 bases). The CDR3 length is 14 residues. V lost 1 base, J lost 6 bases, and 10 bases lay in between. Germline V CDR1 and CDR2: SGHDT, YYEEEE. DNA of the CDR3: TGTGCCAGCAGCTTGATTCCGGGGGCCGGGGAGCTGTTTTTT. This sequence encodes CASSLIPGAGELFF.

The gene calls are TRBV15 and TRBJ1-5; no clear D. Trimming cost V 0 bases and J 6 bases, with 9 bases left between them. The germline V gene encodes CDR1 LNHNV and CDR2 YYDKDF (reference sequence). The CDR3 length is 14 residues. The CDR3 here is CATSREGSSQPQHF. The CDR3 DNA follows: TGTGCCACCAGCAGAGAGGGGTCGAGTCAGCCCCAGCATTTT.

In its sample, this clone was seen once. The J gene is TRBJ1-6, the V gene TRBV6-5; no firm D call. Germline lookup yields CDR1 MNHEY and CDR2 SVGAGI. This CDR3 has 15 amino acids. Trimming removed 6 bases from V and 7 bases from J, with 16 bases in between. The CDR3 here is CASSPLVTDNSPLHF. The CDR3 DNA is TGTGCCAGCAGCCCCCTAGTTACTGACAATTCACCCCTCCACTTT.

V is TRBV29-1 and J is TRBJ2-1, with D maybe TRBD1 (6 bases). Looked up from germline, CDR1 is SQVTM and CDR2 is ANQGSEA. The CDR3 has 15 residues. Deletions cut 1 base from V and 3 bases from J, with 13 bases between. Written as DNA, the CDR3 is TGCAGCGTTGAAGGTCGGCAGGGGAACTACAATGAGCAGTTCTTC. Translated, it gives CSVEGRQGNYNEQFF.

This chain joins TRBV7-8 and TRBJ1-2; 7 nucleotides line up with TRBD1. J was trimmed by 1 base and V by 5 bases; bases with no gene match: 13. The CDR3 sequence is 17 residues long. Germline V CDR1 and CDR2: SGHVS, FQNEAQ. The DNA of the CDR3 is TGTGCCAGCAGCCACCCCCGAACAGGGGCTCTTAACTATGGCTACACCTTC. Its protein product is CASSHPRTGALNYGYTF.

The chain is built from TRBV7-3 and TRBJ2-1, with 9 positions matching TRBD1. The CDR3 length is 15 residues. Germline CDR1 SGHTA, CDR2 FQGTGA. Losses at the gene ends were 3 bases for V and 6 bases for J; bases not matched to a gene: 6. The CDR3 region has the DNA TGTGCCAGCAGCTTCGGACAGGGGATTGGCAATGAGCAGTTCTTC. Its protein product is CASSFGQGIGNEQFF.

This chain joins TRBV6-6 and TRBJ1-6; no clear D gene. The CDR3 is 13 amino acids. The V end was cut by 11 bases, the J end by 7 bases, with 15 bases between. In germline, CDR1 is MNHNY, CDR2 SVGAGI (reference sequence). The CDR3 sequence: CAGSTATNSPLHF. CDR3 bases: TGTGCCGGGTCCACCGCCACCAATTCACCCCTCCACTTT.

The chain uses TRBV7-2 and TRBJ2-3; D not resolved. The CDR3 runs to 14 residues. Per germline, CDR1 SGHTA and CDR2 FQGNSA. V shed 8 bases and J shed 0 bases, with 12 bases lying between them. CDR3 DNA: TGTGCCAGCGGGCTCTTTGGGAGCACAGATACGCAGTATTTT. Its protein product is CASGLFGSTDTQYF.

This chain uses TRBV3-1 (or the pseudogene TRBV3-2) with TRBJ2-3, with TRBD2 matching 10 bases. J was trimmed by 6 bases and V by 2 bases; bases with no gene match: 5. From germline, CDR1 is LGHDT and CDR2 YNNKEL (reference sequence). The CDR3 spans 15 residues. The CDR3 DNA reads TGTGCCAGCAGCCAAACGCCTAGCGGGGGCGATACGCAGTATTTT. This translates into CASSQTPSGGDTQYF.

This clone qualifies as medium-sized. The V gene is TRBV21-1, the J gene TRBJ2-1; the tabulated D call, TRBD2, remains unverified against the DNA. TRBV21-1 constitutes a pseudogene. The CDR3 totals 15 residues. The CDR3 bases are TGTGCCAGCAGCAAATGGAGCAGGGGAGGGAGTGAGCAGTTCTTC. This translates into CASSKWSRGGSEQFF.

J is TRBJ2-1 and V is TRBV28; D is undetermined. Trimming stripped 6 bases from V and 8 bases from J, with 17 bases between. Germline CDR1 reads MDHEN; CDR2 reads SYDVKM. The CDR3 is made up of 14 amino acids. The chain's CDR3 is CASSLGPFGHEQFF. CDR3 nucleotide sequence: TGTGCCAGCAGCCTCGGCCCCTTCGGGCATGAGCAGTTCTTC.

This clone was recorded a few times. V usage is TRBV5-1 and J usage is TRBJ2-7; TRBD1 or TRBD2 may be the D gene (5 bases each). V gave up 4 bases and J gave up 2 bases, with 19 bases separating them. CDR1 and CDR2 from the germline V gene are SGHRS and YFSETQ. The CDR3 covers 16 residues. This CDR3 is CASSPIPGALTYEQYF. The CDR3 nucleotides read TGCGCCAGCAGCCCGATCCCCGGGGCCCTTACCTACGAGCAGTACTTC.

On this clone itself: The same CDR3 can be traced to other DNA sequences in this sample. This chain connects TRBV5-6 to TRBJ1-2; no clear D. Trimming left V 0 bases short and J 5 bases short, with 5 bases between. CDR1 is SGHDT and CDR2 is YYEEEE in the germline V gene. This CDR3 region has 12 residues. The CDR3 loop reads CASSLDGYGYTF. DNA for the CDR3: TGTGCCAGCAGCTTGGACGGGTATGGCTACACCTTC.

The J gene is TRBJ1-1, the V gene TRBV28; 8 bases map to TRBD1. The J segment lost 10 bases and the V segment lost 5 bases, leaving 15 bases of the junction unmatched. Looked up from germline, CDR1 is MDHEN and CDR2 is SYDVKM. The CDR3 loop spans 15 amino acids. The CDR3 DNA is TGTGCCAGCAGTCCCCTTGGACAGGGAATGCCGCGAGCTTTCTTT. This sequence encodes CASSPLGQGMPRAFF.

The CDR3 bases are TGTGCCAGCAGGGCTTCCGGGACAGGGACTGGGGCCAACGTCCTGACTTTC. Translated, it gives CASRASGTGTGANVLTF. The V call is TRBV5-6, the J call TRBJ2-6; the match to TRBD1 covers 9 bases. Per germline, CDR1 SGHDT and CDR2 YYEEEE. After removal of 5 bases from V and 2 bases from J, the junction contained 8 bases not matched to a gene. This CDR3 is 17 amino acids long.